This TCR beta chain was obtained from a study of molecular identifiers for immune sequencing clone quantification. The CDR3 spans 16 residues. The germline V and J ends were trimmed by 1 base and 4 bases, with 14 bases remaining between them. Germline V gene lookup returns CDR1 SGHAT and CDR2 FQNNGV. Libraries of naive CD8 T cells were made from about 19,000 to 1,100,000 sorted cells. They used 10%, 30% or 50% RNA. Each CDR3 protein is one row after TCRdb ran MiXCR on the PCR reads. The sample yields 50,000 to 65,000 distinct CDR3 sequences, 25% seen once. This sequence was found in a human donor in good health. Some libraries in this study had Jurkat cell RNA spiked in. The sample comprised naive CD8+ T cells from blood, with Jurkat cell RNA spiked in. The subset here: FACS-sorted CD8+CD4-CCR7+CD45RA+ naive T cells. This chain joins TRBV11-2 and TRBJ2-1; no clear D. The CDR3 loop reads CASSLVGHPVYNEQFF. The CDR3 bases are TGTGCCAGCAGCTTAGTCGGTCACCCGGTTTACAATGAGCAGTTCTTC.